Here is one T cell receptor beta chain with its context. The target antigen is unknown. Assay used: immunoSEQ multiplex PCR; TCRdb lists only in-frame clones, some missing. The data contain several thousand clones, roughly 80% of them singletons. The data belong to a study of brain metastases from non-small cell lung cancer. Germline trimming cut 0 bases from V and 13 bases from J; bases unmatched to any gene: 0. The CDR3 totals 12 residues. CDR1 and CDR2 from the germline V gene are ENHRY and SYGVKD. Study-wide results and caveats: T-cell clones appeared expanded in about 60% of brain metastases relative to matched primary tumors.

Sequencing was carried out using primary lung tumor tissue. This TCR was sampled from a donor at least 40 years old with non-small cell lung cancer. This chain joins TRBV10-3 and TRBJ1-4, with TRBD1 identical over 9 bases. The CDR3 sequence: CAISESGQGLFF. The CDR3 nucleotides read TGTGCCATCAGTGAGTCGGGACAGGGACTGTTTTTT.